These 18 T cell receptor beta chains originate from one sample sequenced in a study of blood T cell repertoires in COVID-19. Some clones are missing from TCRdb's copy, which holds only in-frame ones; the method was immunoSEQ multiplex PCR. This sample has around 200,000 clones, with 80% found just once. The sample comprised peripheral blood. The receptor source for this set is a human donor in a cohort sampled during active COVID-19.

This clone was counted between two and nine times. The chain carries TRBV27 and TRBJ2-7; D gene uncertain. V was trimmed by 1 base and J by 2 bases, leaving 15 bases between them. The CDR3 totals 16 residues. Germline CDR1 and CDR2: MNHEY and SMNVEV (reference sequence). The CDR3 loop reads CASSLFYGPATYEQYF. CDR3 coding DNA: TGTGCCAGCAGTTTATTTTATGGGCCGGCCACCTACGAGCAGTACTTC.

The chain uses TRBV5-4 and TRBJ2-3, with 12 positions matching TRBD2. V was pared by 4 bases and J by 2 bases, with 8 bases of the junction left unmatched. Germline-derived CDR1 and CDR2 are SGHNT and YYREEE (reference sequence). CDR3 size: 17 residues. The DNA for the CDR3 is TGTGCCAGCAGCGCCGGACTAGCGGGGCCTTCCACAGATACGCAGTATTTT. Translating gives CASSAGLAGPSTDTQYF.

The rearrangement links TRBV7-2 to TRBJ2-6, with 8 nucleotides matching TRBD1. The germline V gene has CDR1 SGHTA and CDR2 FQGNSA. V shed 5 bases and J 0 bases; nucleotides not matched to a gene: 6. The CDR3 runs 17 residues. The CDR3 DNA sequence: TGTGCCAGCAGCCCCCGGGACAGGTACTCTGGGGCCAACGTCCTGACTTTC. It codes for CASSPRDRYSGANVLTF.

This clone was observed a few times. The same CDR3 is also encoded by other DNA sequences in this sample. The chain couples TRBV7-3 to TRBJ2-1, with 8 bases aligning to TRBD2. The V gene end was trimmed by 3 bases and the J gene end by 7 bases; junction bases not matched to a gene: 5. The CDR3 is made up of 14 amino acids. Germline V gene lookup returns CDR1 SGHTA and CDR2 FQGTGA. This chain's CDR3 is CASSLSGGRNEQFF. The CDR3 bases are TGTGCCAGCAGCTTGAGCGGGGGTCGAAATGAGCAGTTCTTC.

This clone was seen only once. The V call is TRBV19, the J call TRBJ1-1; no clear D gene. The germline V gene has CDR1 LNHDA and CDR2 SQIVND (reference sequence). This CDR3 contains 14 residues. V was shortened by 1 base and J by 2 bases, with 8 bases between the two germline ends. CDR3 DNA sequence: TGTGCCAGTAGTATAGTGGAGGGTAACACTGAAGCTTTCTTT. Amino acids: CASSIVEGNTEAFF. The variable domain in full, with the rest retrieved from reference TRBV19 and TRBJ1-1, is DGGITQSPKYLFRKEGQNVTLSCEQNLNHDAMYWYRQDPGQGLRLIYYSQIVNDFQKGDIAEGYSVSREKKESFPLTVTSAQKNPTAFYLCASSIVEGNTEAFFGQGTRLTVV.

The gene calls are TRBV28 and TRBJ1-6, with 9 bases aligning to TRBD1. Germline trimming cut 5 bases from V and 9 bases from J; bases unmatched to any gene: 11. CDR1 and CDR2 (germline): MDHEN, SYDVKM. The CDR3 sequence is 16 residues long. For the CDR3, the DNA is TGTGCCAGCAGTCTGATATCCGGGACAGGGACTTCACCCCTCCACTTT. Amino acids: CASSLISGTGTSPLHF.

This rearrangement joins TRBV30 to TRBJ2-3; D possibly corresponds to TRBD1 (5 bases). The CDR3 runs to 12 residues. Germline V lookup: CDR1 GTSNPN, CDR2 SVGIG (reference sequence). Trimming took 0 bases from V and 4 from J, leaving 5 bases between them. The CDR3 nucleotides are TGTGCCTGGAGTGTGGGGCCAGATACGCAGTATTTT. It encodes CAWSVGPDTQYF. Complete variable domain (other parts from reference TRBV30 and TRBJ2-3): SQTIHQWPATLVQPVGSPLSLECTVEGTSNPNLYWYRQAAGRGLQLLFYSVGIGQISSEVPQNLSASRPQDRQFILSSKKLLLSDSGFYLCAWSVGPDTQYFGPGTRLTVL.

The chain joins TRBV9 to TRBJ2-7, with 12 positions matching TRBD2. V lost 3 bases, J lost 0 bases, and 10 bases stayed unmatched. Germline values: CDR1 SGDLS, CDR2 YYNGEE. The CDR3 is 18 amino acids. The CDR3 here is CASSEEGLAGGDSYEQYF. The CDR3 DNA sequence: TGTGCCAGCAGCGAAGAAGGCCTAGCGGGGGGGGACTCCTACGAGCAGTACTTC.

The CDR3: CATSDGGLAGGNEQFF. The CDR3 DNA follows: TGTGCCACCAGTGATGGAGGACTAGCGGGAGGGAATGAGCAGTTCTTC. This chain uses TRBV24-1 with TRBJ2-1; 15 nucleotides match TRBD2. The CDR3 contains 16 residues. Germline CDR1 is KGHDR and CDR2 is SFDVKD. Losses at the gene ends were 3 bases for V and 7 bases for J; bases not matched to a gene: 3.

The V call is TRBV7-2, the J call TRBJ2-7, with D uncertain. The CDR3 totals 15 residues. CDR1 is SGHTA, CDR2 FQGNSA, per germline. V shed 5 bases and J shed 5 bases, with 19 bases lying between them. The DNA for the CDR3 is TGTGCCAGCAGCAGCCCGGGTTCCCCCCCGGACGAGCAGTACTTC. Protein: CASSSPGSPPDEQYF.

This chain links TRBV18 with TRBJ1-5; 12 bases are a match to TRBD1. Germline CDR1 is KGHSH and CDR2 is LQKENI. V was clipped by 0 bases and J by 7 bases; unmatched bases: 4. The CDR3 has 16 amino acids. CDR3 DNA sequence: TGTGCCAGCTCACCACCGGGACAGGGGGCAGGGCAGCCCCAGCATTTT. It encodes CASSPPGQGAGQPQHF.

J is TRBJ2-7 and V is TRBV6-6; D perhaps matches TRBD2 (6 bases). The CDR3 consists of 14 residues. From germline, CDR1 is MNHNY and CDR2 SVGAGI (reference sequence). Trimming cost V 1 base and J 6 bases, with 13 bases left between them. The CDR3 sequence is CASSYYGSGTEQYF. In DNA, the CDR3 is TGTGCCAGCAGTTACTACGGGAGTGGGACCGAGCAGTACTTC.

The V and J genes are TRBV11-2 and TRBJ2-7; TRBD2 is a possible D gene (6 bases). CDR1 is SGHAT and CDR2 is FQNNGV in the germline V gene. Trimming stripped 3 bases from V and 2 bases from J, with 14 bases between. The CDR3 is made up of 15 amino acids. This CDR3 reads CASSLGWDFTYEQYF. The CDR3 DNA reads as TGTGCCAGCAGCTTGGGATGGGACTTCACCTACGAGCAGTACTTC.

This sequence joins TRBV6-2 or TRBV6-3 and TRBJ2-1, with a possible D match to TRBD2 (6 bases). The length of the CDR3 is 17 residues. CDR1 and CDR2 (germline): MNHEY, SVGEGT. The V end was cut by 2 bases, the J end by 2 bases, with 16 bases between. The CDR3 DNA reads as TGTGCCAGCAGTTACGCTTCCTACGGGAGCCCCTACAATGAGCAGTTCTTC. As protein: CASSYASYGSPYNEQFF.

The chain recombines TRBV7-2 with TRBJ1-1, with D unresolved. V lost 5 bases to trimming and J lost 1 base, with 11 bases between them. CDR1 is SGHTA, CDR2 FQGNSA, per germline. The CDR3 covers 14 residues. As DNA, the CDR3 is TGTGCCAGCAGCCGGAGCGGGGAGAACACTGAAGCTTTCTTT. Translated: CASSRSGENTEAFF.

The rearrangement joins TRBV9 to TRBJ2-7, with D tentatively TRBD2 (6 bases). The length of the CDR3 is 14 residues. Germline loops: CDR1 SGDLS, CDR2 YYNGEE. Trimming cost V 4 bases and J 2 bases, with 13 bases left between them. The chain's CDR3 is CASSQWDSAYEQYF. The CDR3, as DNA: TGTGCCAGCAGCCAATGGGACTCTGCCTACGAGCAGTACTTC.

Comments on this clone: This same CDR3 is encoded by further DNA sequences in the sample. V and J are TRBV27 and TRBJ1-4; 8 bases fit TRBD1. Trimming removed 5 bases from V and 3 bases from J; junction bases left unmatched: 2. The CDR3 has 14 amino acids. Germline assignment: CDR1 MNHEY and CDR2 SMNVEV (reference sequence). The CDR3 spells CASSGRGPNEKLFF. DNA of the CDR3: TGTGCCAGCAGTGGCAGGGGGCCTAATGAAAAACTGTTTTTT.

This clone turned up a few times. This rearrangement joins TRBV24-1 to TRBJ2-2; D unresolved. Germline CDR1 is KGHDR and CDR2 is SFDVKD. V was cut by 3 bases and J by 4 bases, with 8 bases left in between. The CDR3 is 14 amino acids. The CDR3 DNA reads as TGTGCCACCAGTGATCAGCGAACCACCGGGGAGCTGTTTTTT. Its protein product is CATSDQRTTGELFF.